This T cell receptor beta chain is drawn from a study of OX40 agonist ivuxolimab in advanced cancers. Study results and limitations: Clonal expansion was among the lowest in partial responders at 0.1-3.0 mg/kg, especially CD8+. There were, on average, more expanded clones in CD8+ T cells than in CD4+.

TCRdb's table, derived via immunoSEQ multiplex PCR, lists solely in-frame clones and lacks some. The data contain tens of thousands of clones, about 88% of them singletons. This CDR3 is 11 amino acids long. V was pared by 4 bases and J by 7 bases, with 7 bases between. CDR1 MNHNS and CDR2 SASEGT come from the germline V gene. On this clone itself: The antigen is undetermined.

The J gene is TRBJ1-2, the V gene TRBV6-1; D unclear. This clonotype was sampled from an adult with an advanced solid tumor such as melanoma, head and neck, liver or kidney cancer. Specimen: CD4+ or CD8+ T cells sorted from blood, collected in a trial of the OX40 agonist ivuxolimab. Written as DNA, the CDR3 is TGTGCCAGCAGTGGACCGGGTGGCTACACCTTC. Protein sequence: CASSGPGGYTF.